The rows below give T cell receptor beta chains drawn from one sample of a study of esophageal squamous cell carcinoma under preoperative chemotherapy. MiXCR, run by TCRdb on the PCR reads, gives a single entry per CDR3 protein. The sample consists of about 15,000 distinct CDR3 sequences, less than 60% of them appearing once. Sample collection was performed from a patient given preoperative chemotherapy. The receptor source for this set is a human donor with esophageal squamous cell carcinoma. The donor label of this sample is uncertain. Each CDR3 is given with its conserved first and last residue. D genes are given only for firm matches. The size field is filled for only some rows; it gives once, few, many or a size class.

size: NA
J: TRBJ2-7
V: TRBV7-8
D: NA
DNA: TGTGCCAGCAGCCCGGGGCTAGGAGACAGCAATACGCAGTACTTC
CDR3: CASSPGLGDSNTQYF

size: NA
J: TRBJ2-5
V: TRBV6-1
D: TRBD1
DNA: TGTGCCAGCAGTGAATTTGGGGGCAGGGGGCTAGAGACCCAGTACTTC
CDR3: CASSEFGGRGLETQYF

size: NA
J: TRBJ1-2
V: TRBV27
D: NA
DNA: TGTGCCAGCAGTCTGAGGGGTCCTTATTATGGCTACACCTTC
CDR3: CASSLRGPYYGYTF

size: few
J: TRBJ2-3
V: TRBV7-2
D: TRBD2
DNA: TGTGCCAGCACGGGGGGGAGCACAGATACGCAGTATTTT
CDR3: CASTGGSTDTQYF

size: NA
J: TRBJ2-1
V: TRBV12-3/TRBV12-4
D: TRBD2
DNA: TGTGCCAGCAGTTTAGTAGCGGGGGGTAACAATGAGCAGTTCTTC
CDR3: CASSLVAGGNNEQFF

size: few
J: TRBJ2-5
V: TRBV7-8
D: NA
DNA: TGTGCCAGCAGCGCAAGGCACCAAGAGACCCAGTACTTC
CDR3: CASSARHQETQYF

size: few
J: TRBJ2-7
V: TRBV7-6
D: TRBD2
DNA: TGTGCCAGCAGCCCGTATAGCGGGAGTCCTGGCGGGTGGTTC
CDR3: CASSPYSGSPGGWF

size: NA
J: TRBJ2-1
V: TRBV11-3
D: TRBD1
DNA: TGTGCCAGCAGCTTAGATCGAAACCTTAGGACAGGACGAAATGAGCAGTTCTTC
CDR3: CASSLDRNLRTGRNEQFF

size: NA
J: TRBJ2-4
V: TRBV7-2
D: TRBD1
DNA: TGTGCCAGCAGCGCACGACAGGGGGGGGGCAAAAATATGCAGTACTTC
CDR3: CASSARQGGGKNMQYF

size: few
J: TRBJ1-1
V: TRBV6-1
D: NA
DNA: TGTGCCAGCAGTGAAATAGGACGGCACACTGAAGCTTTCTTT
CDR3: CASSEIGRHTEAFF

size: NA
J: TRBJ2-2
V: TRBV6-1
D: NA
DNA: TGTGCCAGCCGAGGGCAAGGGGCAGAGAAGCTGTTTTTT
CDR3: CASRGQGAEKLFF

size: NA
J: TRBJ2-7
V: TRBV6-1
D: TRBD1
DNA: TGTGCCAGCAGGGACAGGGTCTACGAGCAGTACTTC
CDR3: CASRDRVYEQYF

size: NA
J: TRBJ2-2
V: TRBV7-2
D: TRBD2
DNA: TGTGCCAGCAGTTCCGGGACTAGCGGAACCGGGGAGCTGTTTTTT
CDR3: CASSSGTSGTGELFF

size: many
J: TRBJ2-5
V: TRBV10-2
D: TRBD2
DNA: TGCGCCAGCAGACCACGGGGGGATGACAATGAGCAGTACTTC
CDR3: CASRPRGDDNEQYF

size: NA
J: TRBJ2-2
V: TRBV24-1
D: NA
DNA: TGTGCCACCAGTGACCCGTCGGAGGGGCCCGGGGCGCTGTATTTT
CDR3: CATSDPSEGPGALYF

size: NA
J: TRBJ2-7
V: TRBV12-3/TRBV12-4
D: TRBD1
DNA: TGTGCCAGCAGTTTAGTGGCGACAGGGGTGCAGTACTTC
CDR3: CASSLVATGVQYF

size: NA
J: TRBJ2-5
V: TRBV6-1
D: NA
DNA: TGTGCCAGCAGTGAACTCGGGGGTAGAGGGCAAGAGACCCAGTACTTC
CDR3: CASSELGGRGQETQYF

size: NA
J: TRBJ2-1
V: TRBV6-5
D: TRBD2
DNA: TGTGCCAGCAGTTACGAACTAGCGGGAGGGCCGGGCTCCTACAATGAGCAGTTCTTC
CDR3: CASSYELAGGPGSYNEQFF

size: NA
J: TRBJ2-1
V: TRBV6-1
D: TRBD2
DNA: TGTGCCAGCAGGGGGAGGGCGGGCACCGGGGAGCAGTTCTTC
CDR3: CASRGRAGTGEQFF

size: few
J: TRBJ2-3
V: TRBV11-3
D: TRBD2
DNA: TGTGCAGCTGAGGCGGGACTAGCAAGAGATACGCAGTATTTT
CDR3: CAAEAGLARDTQYF

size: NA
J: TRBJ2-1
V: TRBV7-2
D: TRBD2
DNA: TGTGCCAGCAGCCCTGAAGCGCTAGCGGGGACCCAGTTCTTC
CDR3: CASSPEALAGTQFF

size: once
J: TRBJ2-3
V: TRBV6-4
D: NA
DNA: TGTGCCAGCAGTGACTCGGGGGCGGGGGCCAAAAACACGCAGTATTTT
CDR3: CASSDSGAGAKNTQYF

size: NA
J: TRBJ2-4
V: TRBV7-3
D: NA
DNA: TGTGCCAGCAGCCCAGAAGCCAAAGATATTCAGTACTTT
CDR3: CASSPEAKDIQYF

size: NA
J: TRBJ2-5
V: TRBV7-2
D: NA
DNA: TGTGCCAGCACGGGGGGGCCGGGACAGGTCCAAAAGATCCAGTACTTC
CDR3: CASTGGPGQVQKIQYF

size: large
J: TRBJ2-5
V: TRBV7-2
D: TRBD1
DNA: TGTGCCAGCAGCTTAGGGCCGACAGGGAGACAAGAGACCCAGTACTTC
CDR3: CASSLGPTGRQETQYF

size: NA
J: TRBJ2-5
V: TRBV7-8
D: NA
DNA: TGTGCCAGCACTTTCGTTGGAGAGACCCAGTACTTC
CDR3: CASTFVGETQYF

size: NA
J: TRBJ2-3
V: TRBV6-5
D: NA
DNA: TGTGCCAGCAGTTATGGGCAGCCGAACACCGAGAAGCAGTATTTT
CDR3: CASSYGQPNTEKQYF

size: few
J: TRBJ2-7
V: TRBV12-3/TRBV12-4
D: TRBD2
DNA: TGTGCCAGCAGTTTTACTCGGACTAGCGGGGGCTACGAGCAGTACTTC
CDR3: CASSFTRTSGGYEQYF

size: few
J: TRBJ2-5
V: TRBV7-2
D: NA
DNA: TGTGCCAGCAGCTTCGCTGGGACCCAAGAGACCCAGTACTTC
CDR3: CASSFAGTQETQYF

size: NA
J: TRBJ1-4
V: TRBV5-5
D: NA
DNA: TGTGCCAGCAGCTTGCCCGGCACTGAAAAACTGTTTTTT
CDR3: CASSLPGTEKLFF

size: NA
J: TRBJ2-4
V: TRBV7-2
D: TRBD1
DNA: TGTGCCAGCAGCCCACCCGGGACAGGGGACACTCAGTACTTC
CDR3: CASSPPGTGDTQYF

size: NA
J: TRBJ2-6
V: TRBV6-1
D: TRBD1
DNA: TGTGCCAGCAGTACCCAAGACGACAGGGTATATCACTCTGGGGCCAACGTCCTGACTTTC
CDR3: CASSTQDDRVYHSGANVLTF

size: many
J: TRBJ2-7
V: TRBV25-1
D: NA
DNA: TGTGCCAGCAGTGTGTCACTGTACGAGCAGTACTTC
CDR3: CASSVSLYEQYF

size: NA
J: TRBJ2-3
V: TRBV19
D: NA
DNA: TGTGCCAGTAGTATACAGGGAGGCCCAGATACGCAGTATTTT
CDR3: CASSIQGGPDTQYF

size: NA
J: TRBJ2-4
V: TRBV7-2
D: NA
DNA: TGTGCCAGCAGCTGGTCGGTCAATGAGCAGTACTTC
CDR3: CASSWSVNEQYF

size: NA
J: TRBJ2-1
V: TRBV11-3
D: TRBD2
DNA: TGTGCCAGCAGCTTAGGACTAGCGGGAGCTGCCTACAATGAGCAGTTCTTC
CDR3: CASSLGLAGAAYNEQFF

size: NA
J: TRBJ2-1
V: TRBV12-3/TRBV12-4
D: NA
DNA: TGTGCCAGCAGTTTAGAGGGGTACCAAGAGACCCAGTTCTTC
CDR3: CASSLEGYQETQFF

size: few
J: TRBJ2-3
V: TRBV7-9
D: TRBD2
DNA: TGTGCCAGCAGCTTAGCCAAACTAGCGGGAGGGTCAGATACGCAGTATTTT
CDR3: CASSLAKLAGGSDTQYF

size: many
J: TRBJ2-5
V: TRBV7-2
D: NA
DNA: TGTGCCAGCAGCGGCCGTGGGGAGCAGTACTTC
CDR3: CASSGRGEQYF

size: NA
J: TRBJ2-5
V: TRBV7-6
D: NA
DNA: TGTGCCGGCAGCGTGGGCCGTGGCCGGGATACCCAGTACTTT
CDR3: CAGSVGRGRDTQYF

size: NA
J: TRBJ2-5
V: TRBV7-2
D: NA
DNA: TGTGCCAGCAGCCAGGGCGTAATAGACAAAAACACCCAGTACTTC
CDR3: CASSQGVIDKNTQYF

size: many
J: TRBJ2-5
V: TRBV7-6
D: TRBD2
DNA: TGTGCCAGCAGCTCCCCCACCTCGACTAGCGGGGGTCAAGAGACCCAGTACTTC
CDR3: CASSSPTSTSGGQETQYF

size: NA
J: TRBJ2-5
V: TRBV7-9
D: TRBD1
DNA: TGTGCCAGCAGCTCCGGGACAGGGGGGCAGTACTTC
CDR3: CASSSGTGGQYF

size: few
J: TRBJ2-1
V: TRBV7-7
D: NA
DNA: TGTGCTAGCAGTCCGAGCTCCTACAATGAGCAGTTCTTC
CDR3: CASSPSSYNEQFF